This section outlines one T cell receptor (beta chain) sequence together with its context. TCRdb re-analysed the PCR reads in MiXCR, keeping a single row per CDR3 protein. Of approximately 40,000 distinct CDR3 sequences listed, 36% are singletons. Germline V gives CDR1 LNHDA, CDR2 SQIVND (reference sequence). The CDR3 covers 14 residues. Trimming shortened V by 3 bases and J by 6 bases, and 14 bases separated the two germline ends. Indicated time point: late sampling 161 to 241 days after vaccination in a few convalescent patients. This sample was included in a study of vaccination and CD4 T cells after COVID-19. Study as a whole: Convalescent patients gave post-COVID blood a median about 100 days post-diagnosis, range 35 to 161. There were three convalescent patients sampled at day 14 and again at days 161 to 241 post-vaccination.

The rearrangement uses TRBV19 and TRBJ1-1; no definite D call. This TCR came from a human donor who had recovered from COVID-19. This material consisted of CD4+ T cells from blood, taken about 7 months after SARS-CoV-2 vaccination. CDR3 in DNA: TGTGCCAGTAGTATCTGGGGTGGTAAGGCTGAAGCTTTCTTT. It codes for CASSIWGGKAEAFF. The full variable domain, its missing parts supplied by reference TRBV19 and TRBJ1-1, is DGGITQSPKYLFRKEGQNVTLSCEQNLNHDAMYWYRQDPGQGLRLIYYSQIVNDFQKGDIAEGYSVSREKKESFPLTVTSAQKNPTAFYLCASSIWGGKAEAFFGQGTRLTVV.